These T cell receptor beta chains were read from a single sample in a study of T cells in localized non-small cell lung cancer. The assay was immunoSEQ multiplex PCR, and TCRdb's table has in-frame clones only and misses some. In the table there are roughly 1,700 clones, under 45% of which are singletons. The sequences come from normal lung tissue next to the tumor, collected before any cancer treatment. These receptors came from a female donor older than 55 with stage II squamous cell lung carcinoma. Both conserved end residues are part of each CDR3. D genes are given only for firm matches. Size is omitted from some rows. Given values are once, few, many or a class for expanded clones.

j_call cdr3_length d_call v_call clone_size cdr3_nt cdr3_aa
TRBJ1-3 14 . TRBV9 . TGTGCCAGCAGTGAAGGGACACCTGGAAACACCATATATTTT CASSEGTPGNTIYF
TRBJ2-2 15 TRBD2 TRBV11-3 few TGTGCCAGCAGCTTACTAGCGGTGAACACCGGGGAGCTGTTTTTT CASSLLAVNTGELFF
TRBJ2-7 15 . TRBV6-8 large TGTGCCAGCAGCAGGGAATACAGGACAGCCTACGAGCAGTACTTC CASSREYRTAYEQYF
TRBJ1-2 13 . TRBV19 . TGTGCCAGTAATATAGAAACACGCTATGGCTACACCTTC CASNIETRYGYTF
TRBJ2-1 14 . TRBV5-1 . TGCGCCAGCACCGGGGAGGCGGCCTACAATGAGCAGTTCTTC CASTGEAAYNEQFF
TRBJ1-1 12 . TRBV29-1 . TGCAGCTCCGCGGGACAGAACACTGAAGCTTTCTTT CSSAGQNTEAFF
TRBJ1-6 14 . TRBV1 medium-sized TGCGCCAGCAGCCAAGAGGGCGGCAATTCACCCCTCCACTTT CASSQEGGNSPLHF
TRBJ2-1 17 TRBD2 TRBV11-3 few TGTGCCAGCAGCTCTACTTATAGCGGGAGGGCCTACAATGAGCAGTTCTTC CASSSTYSGRAYNEQFF
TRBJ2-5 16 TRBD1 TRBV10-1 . TGCGCCAGCAACGGACGGGGACAGGGGGTGGGAGAGACCCAGTACTTC CASNGRGQGVGETQYF
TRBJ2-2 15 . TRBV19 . TGTGCCAGTAGTATAGTGTCAGGTTTTCCCGGGGAGCTGTTTTTT CASSIVSGFPGELFF
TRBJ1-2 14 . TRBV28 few TGTGCCAGCAGTTTGGGGCAGGGAAGGAATGGCTACACCTTC CASSLGQGRNGYTF
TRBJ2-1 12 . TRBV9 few TGTGCCAGCAGCGCACAGACAGAAGAGCAGTTCTTC CASSAQTEEQFF
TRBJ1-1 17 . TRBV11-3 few TGTGCCAGCAGCTTATATTGGACTCCTGAGGGAGACATTGAAGCTTTCTTT CASSLYWTPEGDIEAFF
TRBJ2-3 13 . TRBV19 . TGTGCCAGTAGTAAAAAGGGCACAGATACGCAGTATTTT CASSKKGTDTQYF
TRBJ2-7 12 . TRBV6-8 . TGTGCCAGCAGTTACCACGGAGCGGAGCAGTACTTC CASSYHGAEQYF
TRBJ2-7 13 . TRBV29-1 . TGCAGCGTTGAAGGGGAGTTCTCCTACGAGCAGTACTTC CSVEGEFSYEQYF
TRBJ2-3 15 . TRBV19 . TGTGCCAGTAGACCGCCCCCCCCGGGCACAGATACGCAGTATTTT CASRPPPPGTDTQYF
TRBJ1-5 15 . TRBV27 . TGTGCCAGCAGTTCCTTTACGGCTAGCAATCAGCCCCAGCATTTT CASSSFTASNQPQHF
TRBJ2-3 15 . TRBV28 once TGTGCCACTACCTCGCCCTATCCAGTCACAGATACGCAGTATTTT CATTSPYPVTDTQYF
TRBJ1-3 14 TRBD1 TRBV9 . TGTGCCAGCTCAACAGGGGCCGCGCGAAACACCATATATTTT CASSTGAARNTIYF
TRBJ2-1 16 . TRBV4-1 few TGCGCCAGCAGCCCTCCCAGGAGGGACATGTTCTATGAGCAGTTCTTC CASSPPRRDMFYEQFF
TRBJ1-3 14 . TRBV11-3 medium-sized TGTGCCAGCAGTGAGGATCTCTCTGGAAACACCATATATTTT CASSEDLSGNTIYF
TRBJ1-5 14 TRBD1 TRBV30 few TGTGTCTGGAGTACCGGGACAGGGCATCAGCCCCAGCATTTT CVWSTGTGHQPQHF
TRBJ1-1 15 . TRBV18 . TGTGCCAGCTCACCACTCTCGACAGGAACCACTGAAGCTTTCTTT CASSPLSTGTTEAFF
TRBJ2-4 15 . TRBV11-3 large TGTGCCAGCAGCAGGCCAGGGGCCTACAAAAACATTCAGTACTTC CASSRPGAYKNIQYF
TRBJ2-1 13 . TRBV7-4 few TGTGCCAGCAGCTTAACGAGGGGGGATGAGCAGTTCTTC CASSLTRGDEQFF
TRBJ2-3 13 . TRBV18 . TGTGCCAGCTCGATTTCAGGGTTTGATACGCAGTATTTT CASSISGFDTQYF
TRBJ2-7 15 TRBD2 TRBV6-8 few TGTGCCACCATCCTTAGCGGGGGGGCCACTGGAGAGCAGTACTTC CATILSGGATGEQYF
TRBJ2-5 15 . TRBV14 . TGTGCCAGCAGCCCCCTTTTGGGGCAAACGGAGACCCAGTACTTC CASSPLLGQTETQYF
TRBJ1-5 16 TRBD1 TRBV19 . TGTGCCAGTAGTAGAGGTGGGACAGGTAGCAATCAGCCCCAGCATTTT CASSRGGTGSNQPQHF
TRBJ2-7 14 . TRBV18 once TGTGCCAGCTCACCAATGAAGGGATCCTACGAGCAGTACTTC CASSPMKGSYEQYF
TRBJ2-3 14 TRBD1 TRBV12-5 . TGTGCTAGTGGACCCGGGACAGGGGTAGATACGCAGTATTTT CASGPGTGVDTQYF
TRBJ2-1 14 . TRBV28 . TGTGCCAGCAGTTCTCAAACCCCAAACCGGGAGCAGTTCTTC CASSSQTPNREQFF
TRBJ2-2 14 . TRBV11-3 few TGTGCCAGCAGACCGAACAGAGTCACCGGGGAGCTGTTTTTT CASRPNRVTGELFF
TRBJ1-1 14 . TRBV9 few TGTGCCAGCAGTGTGGCGGATCTGAACACTGAAGCTTTCTTT CASSVADLNTEAFF
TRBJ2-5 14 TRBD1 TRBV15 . TGTGCCACCAGCAGAGACGGGACAGAAGAGACCCAGTACTTC CATSRDGTEETQYF
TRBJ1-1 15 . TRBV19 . TGTGCCAGTAGGACTACAGGGAGATGGGGCACTGAAGCTTTCTTT CASRTTGRWGTEAFF
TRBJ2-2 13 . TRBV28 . TGTGCCAGCAGCCTCAGGGGCACCGGGGAGCTGTTTTTT CASSLRGTGELFF
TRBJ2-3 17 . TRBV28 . TGTGCCAGCAGAAACGCCCCCGAACTAGGCCTTCCAGATACGCAGTATTTT CASRNAPELGLPDTQYF